One and the same sample provided the 29 T cell receptor beta chains below, sequenced in a study of T cells in Graves' hyperthyroidism and ophthalmopathy. What was amplified from RNA transcripts were TCR beta CDR3 regions. An initial round of RT-PCR targeting the TCR CDR3 relied on the HTBI primer set. TCRdb processed the multiplex PCR reads anew with MiXCR; each CDR3 protein has one entry. The sample consists of about 300,000 distinct CDR3 sequences, approximately 19% of them appearing once. Sequencing was carried out using blood. Every receptor here comes from a man over 45 with Graves' ophthalmopathy.

V and J are TRBV10-3 and TRBJ2-5; 7 bases fit TRBD2. V lost 2 bases to trimming and J lost 5 bases; unmatched junction nucleotides: 11. The CDR3 totals 16 residues. In germline, CDR1 is ENHRY, CDR2 SYGVKD. CDR3 residues: CAISEEGGSARETQYF. The CDR3 bases are TGTGCCATCAGTGAGGAGGGCGGGAGTGCCCGGGAGACCCAGTACTTC.

This clonotype was seen many times. The J gene is TRBJ2-7, the V gene TRBV6-1, with D perhaps matching TRBD1 (7 bases). V was cut by 6 bases and J by 2 bases, with 17 bases left in between. The CDR3 is 15 residues long. Germline assignment: CDR1 MNHNS and CDR2 SASEGT. The DNA for the CDR3 is TGTGCCAGCAGATCCCAGGGGGGCCAAACCTACGAGCAGTACTTC. Its translation: CASRSQGGQTYEQYF.

The rearrangement joins TRBV28 to TRBJ2-2, with a tentative D call TRBD1 (6 bases). Germline lookup yields CDR1 MDHEN and CDR2 SYDVKM. CDR3 length: 11 amino acids. V lost 6 bases and J lost 12, with 11 bases in between. CDR3 DNA: TGTGCCAGCAGCAGCACAGGGAAGCTGTTTTTT. Translated, it gives CASSSTGKLFF.

This clonotype was seen repeatedly, ten times or more. CDR3 protein: CASSPETSGLYEQYF. The CDR3 DNA sequence: TGCGCCAGCAGCCCCGAGACTAGCGGGCTCTACGAGCAGTACTTC. The gene calls are TRBV5-1 and TRBJ2-7; 10 bases are shared with TRBD2. CDR1 is SGHRS, CDR2 YFSETQ, per germline. With 4 bases clipped from V and 3 bases from J, the junction kept 7 bases outside the gene matches. The CDR3 is made up of 15 amino acids.

This clonotype has just a few counts. V gene TRBV29-1 combines with J gene TRBJ2-7; D might be TRBD1 (6 bases). Germline CDR1 is SQVTM and CDR2 is ANQGSEA. The CDR3 has 12 residues. V shed 4 bases and J shed 6 bases, with 13 bases lying between them. The CDR3 loop is CSVVGQGIEQYF. The CDR3, as DNA: TGCAGCGTTGTCGGGCAGGGGATCGAGCAGTACTTC.

This sequence joins TRBV25-1 and TRBJ2-1; D gene unclear. This CDR3 is built from 13 residues. Germline assignment: CDR1 MGHDK and CDR2 SYGVNS. The V end was cut by 3 bases, the J end by 0 bases, with 3 bases between. Here the CDR3 reads CASSDSSYNEQFF. In nucleotides, the CDR3 is TGTGCCAGCAGTGATAGCTCCTACAATGAGCAGTTCTTC.

This clonotype was recorded a few times. CDR3 DNA: TGTGCCAGTAGAGCTACAGGCTCCGATACGCAGTATTTT. The encoded protein is CASRATGSDTQYF. The chain couples TRBV19 to TRBJ2-3, with a tentative D call TRBD1 (5 bases). Germline V lookup: CDR1 LNHDA, CDR2 SQIVND (reference sequence). Trimming left V 6 bases short and J 6 bases short, with 13 bases between. The CDR3 loop spans 13 amino acids.

This clonotype has a count of ten or more. This chain uses TRBV30 with TRBJ2-1, with D possibly matching TRBD2 (5 bases). The CDR3 has 14 amino acids. CDR1 and CDR2 from the germline V gene are GTSNPN and SVGIG (reference sequence). The ends were cut back, 4 bases at V and 1 base at J, with 11 bases in the middle. The CDR3: CAWNSELSYNEQFF. The CDR3 DNA reads TGTGCCTGGAATAGCGAGCTATCCTACAATGAGCAGTTCTTC.

This clonotype was found many times. The gene calls are TRBV6-1 and TRBJ1-1; TRBD1 matches 9 bases. The CDR3 is 15 amino acids. Looked up from germline, CDR1 is MNHNS and CDR2 is SASEGT. V lost 6 bases and J lost 5; bases outside the gene matches: 10. The CDR3 here is CASRPNRGRETEAFF. CDR3 nucleotide sequence: TGTGCCAGCAGACCGAACAGGGGGCGCGAGACTGAAGCTTTCTTT.

The CDR3 protein is CASSFRGLGLEQFF. DNA for the CDR3: TGTGCCAGCAGTTTTCGGGGTCTCGGGTTAGAGCAGTTCTTC. The chain carries TRBV28 and TRBJ2-1; tentatively, D is TRBD2 (5 bases). V lost 3 bases to trimming and J lost 10 bases, with 16 bases between them. CDR1 and CDR2 (germline): MDHEN, SYDVKM. This CDR3 spans 14 amino acids.

CDR3 in DNA: TGCACCCCTTGGGGGGCCAGGGACAATGAGCAGTTCTTC. Protein: CTPWGARDNEQFF. V and J are TRBV20-1 and TRBJ2-1; D is perhaps TRBD1 or TRBD2 (6 bases each). CDR3 length equals 13 residues. CDR1 and CDR2 (germline): DFQATT, SNEGSKA (reference sequence).

This clonotype was detected only a few times. A read error may explain this, as a much larger clone is one base away. The CDR3 here is CASSLGSSGRNEKLFF. The CDR3 bases are TGTGCCAGCAGCTTAGGGAGCAGCGGTAGAAATGAAAAACTGTTTTTT. The rearrangement links TRBV7-8 to TRBJ1-4; D unclear. The length of the CDR3 is 16 residues. Per the germline V gene, CDR1 is SGHVS and CDR2 is FQNEAQ. Trimming took 1 base from V and 5 from J, leaving 14 bases between them.

This clonotype has a count of ten or more. CDR3 DNA: TGTGCCAGCAGTAGAGACAGGGGGTTCGAGCAGTACTTC. Translated, it gives CASSRDRGFEQYF. V usage is TRBV12-3 or TRBV12-4 and J usage is TRBJ2-7; TRBD1 matches 9 bases. V trimming: 5 bases; J trimming: 6 bases; junction bases outside the gene matches: 5. The CDR3 has 13 residues.

This chain joins TRBV6-2 or TRBV6-3 and TRBJ2-1; D is ambiguous. Germline V gene sequence: CDR1 MNHEY, CDR2 SVGEGT. The CDR3 contains 14 residues. V lost 0 bases and J 7 bases, leaving 10 bases between the germline ends. The CDR3 here is CASSYSLRQNEQFF. For the CDR3, the DNA is TGTGCCAGCAGTTACTCGTTGCGTCAGAATGAGCAGTTCTTC.

This clonotype was detected ten times or more. This rearrangement joins TRBV7-8 to TRBJ2-3; 15 positions match TRBD2. V was pared by 5 bases and J by 6 bases, with 3 bases of the junction left unmatched. Germline CDR1 is SGHVS and CDR2 is FQNEAQ. The CDR3 length is 15 residues. This CDR3 is CASSPGLAGGDTQYF. The CDR3, as DNA: TGTGCCAGCAGCCCGGGACTAGCGGGAGGTGATACGCAGTATTTT.

This clonotype occurred a few times. One junction end disagrees with the germline gene, perhaps due to a read error. The rearrangement joins TRBV7-7 to TRBJ2-5, with a possible D match to TRBD2 (7 bases). CDR3 length: 14 residues. Germline CDR1 reads SSHAT; CDR2 reads FNYEAQ (reference sequence). CDR3 DNA sequence: TGTGCTAGCAGCTTATTAGGGGGGGAAGAGACCCAGTACTTC. Protein sequence: CASSLLGGEETQYF.

The chain has TRBV6-4 and TRBJ2-7; a weak D match, TRBD2 (5 bases). Germline CDR1 is MRHNA and CDR2 is SNTAGT. The ends were cut back, 8 bases at V and 4 bases at J, with 12 bases in the middle. The length of the CDR3 is 12 residues. CDR3 protein: CASPASWYEQYF. The CDR3 coding sequence is TGTGCCAGCCCTGCTAGCTGGTACGAGCAGTACTTC.

In its sample, this clonotype was seen many times. The chain couples TRBV7-3 to TRBJ2-1, with TRBD2 matching 12 bases. V shed 4 bases, J shed 9 bases, and the junction held 1 base outside the gene matches. Germline CDR1 and CDR2: SGHTA and FQGTGA. There are 13 residues in the CDR3. This CDR3 reads CASSWGLAGEQFF. The CDR3 DNA sequence: TGTGCCAGCAGCTGGGGACTAGCGGGTGAGCAGTTCTTC. The full variable domain, in which reference TRBV7-3 and TRBJ2-1 provide the parts outside the CDR3, is GAGVSQTPSNKVTEKGKYVELRCDPISGHTALYWYRQSLGQGPEFLIYFQGTGAADDSGLPNDRFFAVRPEGSVSTLKIQRTERGDSAVYLCASSWGLAGEQFFGPGTRLTVL.

This clonotype was picked up many times. The chain carries TRBV7-8 and TRBJ2-7; 8 bases match TRBD1. From germline, CDR1 is SGHVS and CDR2 FQNEAQ. The ends lost 2 bases at V and 6 bases at J; junction bases unmatched: 9. The CDR3 totals 15 residues. The CDR3 spells CASSLYLDRASEQYF. The CDR3 DNA follows: TGTGCCAGCAGCTTATATTTGGACAGGGCCTCCGAGCAGTACTTC. Together with reference TRBV7-8 and TRBJ2-7, the CDR3 gives the full variable domain: GAGVSQSPRYKVAKRGQDVALRCDPISGHVSLFWYQQALGQGPEFLTYFQNEAQLDKSGLPSDRFFAERPEGSVSTLKIQRTQQEDSAVYLCASSLYLDRASEQYFGPGTRLTVT.

CDR3 region: CASSLGAREGDIQYF. CDR3 in DNA: TGCGCCAGCAGCTTGGGAGCGAGGGAGGGGGACATTCAGTACTTC. The V and J genes are TRBV5-1 and TRBJ2-4, with D perhaps TRBD2 (7 bases). Germline assignment: CDR1 SGHRS and CDR2 YFSETQ. The CDR3 sequence is 15 residues long. Deletions cut 0 bases from V and 8 bases from J, with 15 bases between.

This clonotype appeared once. This chain connects TRBV19 to TRBJ2-4, with 14 bases fitting TRBD2. This CDR3 spans 16 amino acids. The germline V gene has CDR1 LNHDA and CDR2 SQIVND (reference sequence). Germline trimming cut 3 bases from V and 5 bases from J; bases unmatched to any gene: 3. The CDR3 region has the DNA TGTGCCAGTAGTATGGGGACTAGCGGGAGTGAAAACATTCAGTACTTC. As protein: CASSMGTSGSENIQYF. Full variable domain (remainder filled in from reference TRBV19 and TRBJ2-4): DGGITQSPKYLFRKEGQNVTLSCEQNLNHDAMYWYRQDPGQGLRLIYYSQIVNDFQKGDIAEGYSVSREKKESFPLTVTSAQKNPTAFYLCASSMGTSGSENIQYFGAGTRLSVL.

The chain combines TRBV18 with TRBJ2-7, with 8 bases lining up with TRBD1. The CDR3 covers 15 residues. Unmatched junction bases numbered 10, after V lost 3 bases and J lost 6 bases. Germline CDR1 KGHSH, CDR2 LQKENI. The CDR3 protein is CASSPRLDREAEQYF. The CDR3 bases are TGTGCCAGCTCACCTCGACTGGACAGGGAGGCCGAGCAGTACTTC. The full variable domain, in which reference TRBV18 and TRBJ2-7 provide the parts outside the CDR3, is NAGVMQNPRHLVRRRGQEARLRCSPMKGHSHVYWYRQLPEEGLKFMVYLQKENIIDESGMPKERFSAEFPKEGPSILRIQQVVRGDSAAYFCASSPRLDREAEQYFGPGTRLTVT.

This clonotype is termed large. The CDR3, as DNA: TGTGCCAGCAGCCGTGGACTAGCGGAACCCACAGATACGCAGTATTTT. The encoded protein is CASSRGLAEPTDTQYF. The rearrangement joins TRBV28 to TRBJ2-3, with 10 bases that match TRBD2. V lost 6 bases, J lost 2 bases, and 8 bases stayed unmatched. CDR3 length: 16 amino acids. The germline V gene has CDR1 MDHEN and CDR2 SYDVKM.

This clonotype was found many times. The CDR3 sequence is CAWSPPGQISTDTQYF. Here the CDR3 DNA reads TGTGCCTGGAGTCCACCGGGACAGATTAGCACAGATACGCAGTATTTT. The rearrangement joins TRBV30 to TRBJ2-3; 7 bases are shared with TRBD1. Losses at the gene ends were 2 bases for V and 0 bases for J; bases not matched to a gene: 8. There are 16 residues in the CDR3. Germline CDR1 GTSNPN, CDR2 SVGIG (reference sequence).

V and J are TRBV9 and TRBJ2-1; TRBD2 matches 10 bases. The CDR3 loop spans 14 amino acids. The V segment lost 3 bases and the J segment 6 bases; nucleotides outside the gene matches: 3. Germline assignment: CDR1 SGDLS and CDR2 YYNGEE. This CDR3 reads CASSAAGGRNEQFF. Here the CDR3 DNA reads TGTGCCAGCAGCGCAGCGGGAGGGCGCAATGAGCAGTTCTTC.

The gene calls are TRBV6-2 or TRBV6-3 and TRBJ2-3; D unclear. This CDR3 is 12 amino acids long. Germline lookup yields CDR1 MNHEY and CDR2 SVGEGT. Between the trimmed V and J ends, which lost 7 bases and 6 bases, there was a span of 11 bases. The CDR3 bases are TGTGCCAGCACCGGAGCCGTTGATACGCAGTATTTT. It translates to CASTGAVDTQYF.

On this clonotype itself: One junction end disagrees with the germline gene, perhaps due to a read error. The CDR3, as DNA: TGCAGTGCACTGGACAGGGAAAACACCGGGGAGCTGTCTTTT. Residues: CSALDRENTGELSF. The rearrangement links TRBV20-1 to TRBJ2-2, with 8 bases matching TRBD1. The CDR3 totals 14 residues. The V gene's germline CDR1 is DFQATT and CDR2 SNEGSKA (reference sequence).

With respect to this clonotype: This may come from a read error, since a much larger clone is one base off. The chain carries TRBV5-1 and TRBJ2-1; tentatively, D is TRBD1 (6 bases). The J call may be wrong; the DNA end is better matched by TRBJ2-7. The CDR3 is 15 amino acids. Germline loops: CDR1 SGHRS, CDR2 YFSETQ. CDR3: CASSLAQGSYNEQYF. The CDR3 DNA is TGCGCCAGCAGCTTGGCCCAGGGGAGCTACAATGAGCAGTACTTC.

This clonotype was detected only a few times. CDR3 in amino acids: CASSSKGLAGGYEQYF. The CDR3 DNA reads TGTGCCAGCAGCTCCAAGGGACTAGCGGGAGGATACGAGCAGTACTTC. This sequence joins TRBV7-9 and TRBJ2-7; 15 nucleotides match TRBD2. Looked up from germline, CDR1 is SEHNR and CDR2 is FQNEAQ (reference sequence). The CDR3 contains 16 residues. V lost 4 bases to trimming and J lost 4 bases; unmatched junction nucleotides: 5.